Presented here are 15 T cell receptor beta chains from one specimen sequenced in a study of control samples from healthy donors and cancer patients. Method: immunoSEQ multiplex PCR; TCRdb's copy keeps in-frame clones and lacks some. Of around 200,000 clones listed, over 80% are singletons. The source material was blood. The origin of the receptors is a man aged 18-30 years in good health.

This chain joins TRBV4-1 and TRBJ1-1; 7 nucleotides match TRBD1. V was pared by 1 base and J by 1 base, with 3 bases of the junction left unmatched. This CDR3 has 15 amino acids. Looked up from germline, CDR1 is MGHRA and CDR2 is YSYEKL. The CDR3 bases are TGCGCCAGCAGCCAAGGTTGGACAGGGAACACTGAAGCTTTCTTT. Translating it yields CASSQGWTGNTEAFF.

V gene TRBV6-5 combines with J gene TRBJ1-3; no firm D call. V lost 0 bases and J lost 0, with 6 bases in between. This CDR3 has 15 amino acids. Germline lookup yields CDR1 MNHEY and CDR2 SVGAGI. The CDR3 is CASSYSAGSGNTIYF. The CDR3 nucleotides are TGTGCCAGCAGTTACTCGGCAGGCTCTGGAAACACCATATATTTT.

This chain connects TRBV24-1 to TRBJ2-1, with D tentatively TRBD1 or TRBD2 (5 bases each). This CDR3 spans 14 amino acids. Germline V CDR1 and CDR2: KGHDR, SFDVKD. V was pared by 3 bases and J by 7 bases, with 12 bases between. CDR3 residues: CATSDPGTENEQFF. The CDR3 bases are TGTGCCACCAGTGATCCCGGGACGGAAAATGAGCAGTTCTTC.

In this sample, this clone turned up once. The chain carries TRBV29-1 and TRBJ2-4; D uncertain. With 2 bases removed from V and 13 bases from J, the gap between germline ends came to 12 bases. The CDR3 is made up of 11 amino acids. CDR1 SQVTM and CDR2 ANQGSEA come from the germline V gene. The CDR3 loop is CSVEKPDKQYF. CDR3 nucleotides: TGCAGCGTTGAAAAGCCCGACAAACAGTACTTC.

The chain has TRBV5-1 and TRBJ2-5; TRBD2 is a possible D gene (6 bases). V lost 0 bases and J 4 bases, leaving 13 bases between the germline ends. Germline V CDR1 and CDR2: SGHRS, YFSETQ. The CDR3 has 15 residues. The CDR3 spells CASSLAHGGAETQYF. The CDR3 nucleotides read TGCGCCAGCAGCTTGGCCCATGGCGGGGCAGAGACCCAGTACTTC.

J is TRBJ2-3 and V is TRBV4-1; possible D gene TRBD1, 6 bases. CDR1 MGHRA and CDR2 YSYEKL come from the germline V gene. Trimming cost V 4 bases and J 4 bases, with 12 bases left between them. The CDR3 is 14 amino acids. In DNA form, the CDR3 reads TGCGCCAGCAGCCCGGGACAAATTCCAGATACGCAGTATTTT. Translating gives CASSPGQIPDTQYF.

In this sample, this clone turned up once. The chain recombines TRBV29-1 with TRBJ1-5, with D possibly being TRBD1 (6 bases). This CDR3 comprises 13 residues. Trimming removed 4 bases at V and 5 bases at J, with 12 bases between. Germline CDR1 and CDR2: SQVTM and ANQGSEA. The DNA for the CDR3 is TGCAGCGTTGCCTGGGGGCAGGATCAGCCCCAGCATTTT. It yields the protein CSVAWGQDQPQHF.

The chain carries TRBV5-6 and TRBJ1-1; D call uncertain. The CDR3 contains 15 residues. Germline-derived CDR1 and CDR2 are SGHDT and YYEEEE. The V gene lost 2 bases and the J gene lost 3 bases, with 14 bases spanning the gap. CDR3 bases: TGTGCCAGCAGCTTATTCGCATTGACCGACACTGAAGCTTTCTTT. This encodes CASSLFALTDTEAFF.

This chain links TRBV7-8 with TRBJ2-1; D not certain. Germline CDR1 and CDR2: SGHVS and FQNEAQ. V lost 5 bases and J 0 bases, leaving 14 bases between the germline ends. The CDR3 runs 16 residues. The CDR3 region is CASSPRVGTSYNEQFF. CDR3 coding DNA: TGTGCCAGCAGCCCCCGAGTAGGCACCTCCTACAATGAGCAGTTCTTC.

The chain employs TRBV15 and TRBJ2-2; TRBD2 aligns across 9 bases. The CDR3 contains 18 residues. Germline V CDR1 and CDR2: LNHNV, YYDKDF (reference sequence). V dropped 5 bases and J dropped 3; count of bases not matched to a gene: 13. The CDR3 protein is CATSDAQWAGGHTGELFF. DNA for the CDR3: TGTGCCACCAGCGACGCACAGTGGGCGGGGGGGCACACCGGGGAGCTGTTTTTT.

This clone has a single count. J is TRBJ1-3 and V is TRBV9, with D tentatively TRBD1 (5 bases). The CDR3 sequence is 14 residues long. V shed 4 bases and J shed 0 bases, with 8 bases lying between them. CDR1 is SGDLS and CDR2 is YYNGEE in the germline V gene. CDR3 sequence reads: CASSFGGSGNTIYF. CDR3 nucleotides: TGTGCCAGCAGCTTTGGGGGCTCTGGAAACACCATATATTTT.

The chain recombines TRBV6-5 with TRBJ2-3; tentative D call: TRBD1 (5 bases). Per the germline V gene, CDR1 is MNHEY and CDR2 is SVGAGI. The ends were cut back, 2 bases at V and 0 bases at J, with 12 bases in the middle. This CDR3 has 16 residues. The chain's CDR3 is CASSYPDKSSTDTQYF. CDR3 in DNA: TGTGCCAGCAGTTACCCGGACAAATCTAGCACAGATACGCAGTATTTT.

This chain links TRBV30 with TRBJ2-1; 8 nucleotides align to TRBD2. J gave up 6 bases and V 2 bases, and 6 bases lay outside the gene matches. The CDR3 totals 14 residues. In germline, CDR1 is GTSNPN, CDR2 SVGIG (reference sequence). The chain's CDR3 is CAWSLRGLVNEQFF. CDR3 DNA: TGTGCCTGGAGTCTCAGGGGACTAGTCAATGAGCAGTTCTTC. The whole variable domain, filled in from reference TRBV30 and TRBJ2-1, reads SQTIHQWPATLVQPVGSPLSLECTVEGTSNPNLYWYRQAAGRGLQLLFYSVGIGQISSEVPQNLSASRPQDRQFILSSKKLLLSDSGFYLCAWSLRGLVNEQFFGPGTRLTVL.

The chain uses TRBV28 and TRBJ2-7; D unclear. CDR3 size: 14 residues. Looked up from germline, CDR1 is MDHEN and CDR2 is SYDVKM. Deletions cut 5 bases from V and 7 bases from J, with 18 bases between. As DNA, the CDR3 is TGTGCCAGCAGTCCTTACCCCGGCCCCACAGAGCAGTACTTC. This encodes CASSPYPGPTEQYF.

The chain joins TRBV2 to TRBJ2-3; D unresolved. CDR1 is SNHLY, CDR2 FYNNEI, per germline. The CDR3 has 11 residues. Trimming took 8 bases from V and 2 from J, leaving 5 bases between them. This CDR3 reads CASAATDTQYF. The DNA for the CDR3 is TGTGCCAGCGCAGCCACAGATACGCAGTATTTT.